Listed here are 10 T cell receptor beta chains from one sample, sequenced in a study of post-analysis software for immune sequencing data. Prepared TCR beta cDNA libraries contained unique molecular identifiers. From the PCR reads, TCRdb called clonotypes with MiXCR, one entry per CDR3 protein. Counted here are approximately 350,000 distinct CDR3 sequences, less than 40% occurring once; the ten biggest clones make up around an eighth. These TCRs are of unknown antigen specificity. Study observations and caveats: Controls had lower frequencies than patients of a few TRBV segments, which included TRBV5-6, TRBV5-1 and TRBV20-1.

Material for sequencing was blood. These receptors all come from a girl aged 10 to 17 with multiple sclerosis.

The rearrangement uses TRBV11-2 and TRBJ2-7, with D unresolved. The CDR3 extends over 15 amino acids. Deletions cut 2 bases from V and 0 bases from J, with 11 bases between. From germline, CDR1 is SGHAT and CDR2 FQNNGV. CDR3 residues: CASSLLRKSSYEQYF. CDR3 bases: TGTGCCAGCAGCTTATTAAGGAAGTCCTCCTACGAGCAGTACTTC. Combining the CDR3 with reference TRBV11-2 and TRBJ2-7 gives the whole variable domain EAGVAQSPRYKIIEKRQSVAFWCNPISGHATLYWYQQILGQGPKLLIQFQNNGVVDDSQLPKDRFSAERLKGVDSTLKIQPAKLEDSAVYLCASSLLRKSSYEQYFGPGTRLTVT.

The chain employs TRBV4-1 and TRBJ1-5, with a possible D match to TRBD1 (5 bases). The V gene lost 1 base and the J gene lost 11 bases, with 27 bases spanning the gap. The CDR3 is made up of 18 amino acids. Germline V lookup: CDR1 MGHRA, CDR2 YSYEKL. The chain's CDR3 is CASSQGVGGESRQSAQHF. The CDR3 DNA reads as TGCGCCAGCAGCCAAGGGGTGGGGGGGGAATCTCGGCAATCAGCCCAGCATTTT.

This clonotype was counted only a few times. This chain links TRBV7-8 with TRBJ2-7; TRBD2 agrees at 13 bases. Germline-derived CDR1 and CDR2 are SGHVS and FQNEAQ. The CDR3 length is 17 residues. The trim removed 5 bases at V and 4 bases at J, leaving 11 bases unmatched. The CDR3 loop is CASSPWTSGGLAYEQYF. The DNA for the CDR3 is TGTGCCAGCAGCCCCTGGACTAGCGGGGGACTAGCTTACGAGCAGTACTTC.

This clonotype has more than one count but fewer than ten. CDR3 bases: TGCAGCGTTGAAGGGGAACAGGGGGGGATCTACGAGCAGTACTTC. Translation gives CSVEGEQGGIYEQYF. The V gene is TRBV29-1, the J gene TRBJ2-7; weak D call: TRBD1 (8 bases). The CDR3 extends over 15 amino acids. Deletions cut 1 base from V and 3 bases from J, with 16 bases between. CDR1 is SQVTM and CDR2 is ANQGSEA in the germline V gene.

The chain combines TRBV7-9 with TRBJ2-7, with D possibly TRBD1 on 5 matching bases. Trimming left V 6 bases short and J 1 base short, with 13 bases between. The CDR3 runs to 14 residues. Per the germline V gene, CDR1 is SEHNR and CDR2 is FQNEAQ (reference sequence). In DNA form, the CDR3 reads TGTGCCAGCAGTACTTACGACAGATCCTACGAGCAGTACTTC. It specifies CASSTYDRSYEQYF.

This clonotype showed up just a few times. CDR3 in amino acids: CASSHGLAGGITDTQYF. Written as DNA, the CDR3 is TGTGCCAGCAGCCATGGACTAGCGGGGGGGATAACAGATACGCAGTATTTT. The genes are TRBV5-4 and TRBJ2-3; 15 bases agree with TRBD2. Germline V gene sequence: CDR1 SGHNT, CDR2 YYREEE (reference sequence). The V segment lost 4 bases and the J segment 3 bases; nucleotides outside the gene matches: 6. The CDR3 contains 17 residues. Using reference TRBV5-4 and TRBJ2-3 for the parts outside the CDR3, the full variable domain is ETGVTQSPTHLIKTRGQQVTLRCSSQSGHNTVSWYQQALGQGPQFIFQYYREEENGRGNFPPRFSGLQFPNYSSELNVNALELDDSALYLCASSHGLAGGITDTQYFGPGTRLTVL.

This clonotype has a handful of counts. This chain links TRBV12-3 or TRBV12-4 with TRBJ2-7; D gene ambiguous. The CDR3 is made up of 11 amino acids. Trimming removed 9 bases from V and 1 base from J, with 7 bases in between. Here the CDR3 reads CASGASYEQYF. The DNA for the CDR3 is TGTGCCAGTGGAGCTTCCTACGAGCAGTACTTC.

The chain joins TRBV29-1 to TRBJ2-1; TRBD1 might be the D (5 bases). The ends were cut back, 8 bases at V and 8 bases at J, with 13 bases in the middle. This CDR3 region has 11 residues. CDR1 and CDR2 (germline): SQVTM, ANQGSEA. CDR3 coding DNA: TGCAGCCTTCAGGGTGAAGATGAGCAGTTCTTC. Protein product: CSLQGEDEQFF.

The rearrangement links TRBV4-3 to TRBJ1-4; weak D call: TRBD1 (5 bases). The length of the CDR3 is 16 residues. Germline CDR1 reads LGHNA; CDR2 reads YSLEER. V dropped 0 bases and J dropped 8 bases, with 16 bases sitting between them. CDR3 residues: CASSQESPGGGEKLFF. Written as DNA, the CDR3 is TGCGCCAGCAGCCAAGAGAGCCCGGGGGGAGGCGAAAAACTGTTTTTT.

Points on this clonotype: A read error may produce the germline difference seen at one junction end. This CDR3 is CASSLLPQNTGELFF. For the CDR3, the DNA is TGTGCTAGCAGCTTACTGCCCCAAAACACCGGGGAGCTGTTTTTT. The chain links TRBV7-7 to TRBJ2-2; D ambiguous. Germline CDR1 SSHAT, CDR2 FNYEAQ (reference sequence). The CDR3 length is 15 residues. Based on the CDR3 plus reference TRBV7-7 and TRBJ2-2, the full variable domain is GAGVSQSPRYKVTKRGQDVTLRCDPISSHATLYWYQQALGQGPEFLTYFNYEAQPDKSGLPSDRFSAERPEGSISTLTIQRTEQRDSAMYRCASSLLPQNTGELFFGEGSRLTVL.